These T cell receptor beta chains were read from a single sample in a study of blood T cell repertoires in COVID-19. Assay used: immunoSEQ multiplex PCR; TCRdb lists only in-frame clones, some missing. The sample lists over 450,000 clones; 85% to 90% were seen once. The specimen sequenced was peripheral blood. These receptors all come from a man between 18 and 29 years old with COVID-19, enrolled during active disease. Both conserved end residues are part of each CDR3. D genes are given only for firm matches. Size tells how often a clone was seen (once, few, many) or the class of an expanded clone, and some rows leave it out.

j_gene	d_gene	abundance	v_gene	CDR3aa	CDR3nt
TRBJ2-2	-	-	TRBV2	CASSEAFQAWELFF	TGTGCCAGCAGTGAAGCTTTTCAGGCGTGGGAGCTGTTTTTT
TRBJ2-1	TRBD2	-	TRBV5-1	CASSGTSGTPDYNEQFF	TGCGCCAGCTCCGGGACTAGCGGGACCCCTGACTACAATGAGCAGTTCTTC
TRBJ2-5	-	-	TRBV6-2/TRBV6-3	CASSYSRDKQNQETQYF	TGTGCCAGCAGTTACTCGAGGGACAAACAGAACCAAGAGACCCAGTACTTC
TRBJ1-1	-	-	TRBV6-5	CASSYSTRTEAFF	TGTGCCAGCAGTTACTCCACACGCACTGAAGCTTTCTTT
TRBJ2-5	TRBD2	-	TRBV3-1/TRBV3-2	CASSPRTSGEQETQYF	TGTGCCAGCAGCCCCCGGACTAGCGGGGAACAAGAGACCCAGTACTTC
TRBJ2-2	TRBD2	few	TRBV19	CASTQLAGGVSGELFF	TGTGCCAGTACCCAACTAGCGGGAGGGGTGTCCGGGGAGCTGTTTTTT
TRBJ2-7	-	-	TRBV3-1/TRBV3-2	CASSRSSLPGEQYF	TGTGCCAGCAGTCGATCTAGTTTGCCGGGGGAGCAGTACTTC
TRBJ2-7	-	-	TRBV6-6	CASSPDNYEQYF	TGTGCCAGCAGCCCCGACAACTACGAGCAGTACTTC
TRBJ2-7	-	few	TRBV6-5	CASSLTAVSYEQYF	TGTGCCAGCAGTTTGACAGCAGTATCCTACGAGCAGTACTTC
TRBJ2-1	TRBD2	few	TRBV11-2	CASSPLMASGGNNEQFF	TGTGCCAGCAGCCCCCTTATGGCTTCGGGAGGCAACAATGAGCAGTTCTTC
TRBJ2-1	-	-	TRBV7-8	CASSNQRSYNEQFF	TGTGCCAGCAGCAACCAGCGGAGCTACAATGAGCAGTTCTTC
TRBJ1-1	TRBD1	-	TRBV7-9	CASSMGTGGTTEAFF	TGTGCCAGCAGCATGGGGACAGGGGGTACCACTGAAGCTTTCTTT
TRBJ2-3	TRBD2	-	TRBV7-9	CASSRLAGGPLDTQYF	TGTGCCAGCAGCCGACTAGCGGGGGGTCCTTTAGATACGCAGTATTTT
TRBJ2-1	TRBD2	-	TRBV24-1	CATSDPSGTSGRHSYNEQFF	TGTGCCACCAGTGATCCTTCCGGGACTAGCGGGAGGCATTCCTACAATGAGCAGTTCTTC
TRBJ1-2	-	-	TRBV9	CASSGLNGYTF	TGTGCCAGCAGCGGCCTAAATGGCTACACCTTC
TRBJ2-3	-	-	TRBV19	CASSSLPADTQYF	TGTGCCAGTAGTAGTTTACCGGCAGATACGCAGTATTTT
TRBJ1-1	-	-	TRBV21-1	CASSPTWFGRTEAFF	TGTGCCAGCAGCCCCACATGGTTTGGGCGCACTGAAGCTTTCTTT
TRBJ2-1	TRBD1	-	TRBV7-9	CASSLGTGPQFF	TGTGCCAGCAGCTTAGGGACAGGACCCCAGTTCTTC
TRBJ2-7	TRBD1	-	TRBV5-6	CASSTGQGPEQYF	TGTGCCAGCAGCACTGGACAGGGTCCCGAGCAGTACTTC
TRBJ1-1	-	-	TRBV27	CASSLEVGARAFF	TGTGCCAGCAGTTTAGAGGTGGGGGCCCGGGCTTTCTTT
TRBJ2-3	TRBD1	-	TRBV19	CATQRTGSTDTQYF	TGTGCCACCCAACGGACAGGGAGCACAGATACGCAGTATTTT
TRBJ2-1	TRBD2	-	TRBV7-6	CASSPGTSVNNEQFF	TGTGCCAGCAGCCCCGGGACTAGCGTAAACAATGAGCAGTTCTTC
TRBJ1-2	-	-	TRBV5-1	CASSLERARYGYTF	TGCGCCAGCAGCTTGGAGCGGGCCCGCTATGGCTACACCTTC
TRBJ1-1	TRBD1	-	TRBV19	CASTLTGSVNTEAFF	TGTGCCAGTACCTTGACAGGGTCTGTGAACACTGAAGCTTTCTTT
TRBJ2-1	TRBD2	-	TRBV11-2	CASSLEELAVYNEQFF	TGTGCCAGCAGCTTAGAAGAACTAGCGGTATACAATGAGCAGTTCTTC